This T cell receptor beta chain came from a study of blood T cell repertoires in COVID-19. Germline values: CDR1 SNHLY, CDR2 FYNNEI. The CDR3 spans 12 residues. V dropped 5 bases and J dropped 1 base, with 6 bases sitting between them. In the authors' workflow: Reference gene primers were amplified, and this amplification served to estimate nucleated cell counts. TCRdb's copy holds only in-frame clones and misses some; the assay was immunoSEQ multiplex PCR. That table is the source of V, J and clone size, and D and trimming were worked out from the DNA. The data show 90,000 or so clones, 75% to 90% seen once.

The rearrangement uses TRBV2 and TRBJ2-7; D may be TRBD2 (5 bases). The clonotype originates from a human donor in a cohort sampled during active COVID-19. The sample was peripheral blood. The CDR3 loop reads CASSPGSYEQYF. The CDR3, as DNA: TGTGCCAGCAGTCCGGGGTCCTACGAGCAGTACTTC. The complete variable domain, with remaining parts taken from reference TRBV2 and TRBJ2-7, reads EPEVTQTPSHQVTQMGQEVILRCVPISNHLYFYWYRQILGQKVEFLVSFYNNEISEKSEIFDDQFSVERPDGSNFTLKIRSTKLEDSAMYFCASSPGSYEQYFGPGTRLTVT.